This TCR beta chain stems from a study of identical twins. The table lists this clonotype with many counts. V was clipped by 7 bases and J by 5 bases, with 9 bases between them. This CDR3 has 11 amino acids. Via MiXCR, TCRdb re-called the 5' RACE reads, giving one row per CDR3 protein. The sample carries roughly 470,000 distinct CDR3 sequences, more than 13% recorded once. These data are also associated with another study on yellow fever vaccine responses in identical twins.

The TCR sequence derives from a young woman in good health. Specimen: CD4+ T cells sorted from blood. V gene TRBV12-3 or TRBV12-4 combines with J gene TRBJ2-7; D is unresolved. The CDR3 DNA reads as TGTGCCAGCACCGACCGGGACGAGCAGTACTTC. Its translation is CASTDRDEQYF.